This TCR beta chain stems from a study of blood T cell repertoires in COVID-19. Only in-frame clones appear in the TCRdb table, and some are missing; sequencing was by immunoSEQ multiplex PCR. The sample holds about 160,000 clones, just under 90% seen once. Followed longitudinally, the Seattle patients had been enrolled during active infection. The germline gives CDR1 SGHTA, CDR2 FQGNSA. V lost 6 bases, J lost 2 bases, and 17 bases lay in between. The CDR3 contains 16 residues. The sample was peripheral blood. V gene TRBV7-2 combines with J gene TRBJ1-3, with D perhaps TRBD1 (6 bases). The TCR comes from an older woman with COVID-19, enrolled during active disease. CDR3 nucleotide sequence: TGTGCCAGCAGTCCTGGGGGCGGGGGCACTGGAAACACCATATATTTT. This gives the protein CASSPGGGGTGNTIYF. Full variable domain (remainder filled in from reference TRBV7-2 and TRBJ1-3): GAGVSQSPSNKVTEKGKDVELRCDPISGHTALYWYRQSLGQGLEFLIYFQGNSAPDKSGLPSDRFSAERTGGSVSTLTIQRTQQEDSAVYLCASSPGGGGTGNTIYFGEGSWLTVV.